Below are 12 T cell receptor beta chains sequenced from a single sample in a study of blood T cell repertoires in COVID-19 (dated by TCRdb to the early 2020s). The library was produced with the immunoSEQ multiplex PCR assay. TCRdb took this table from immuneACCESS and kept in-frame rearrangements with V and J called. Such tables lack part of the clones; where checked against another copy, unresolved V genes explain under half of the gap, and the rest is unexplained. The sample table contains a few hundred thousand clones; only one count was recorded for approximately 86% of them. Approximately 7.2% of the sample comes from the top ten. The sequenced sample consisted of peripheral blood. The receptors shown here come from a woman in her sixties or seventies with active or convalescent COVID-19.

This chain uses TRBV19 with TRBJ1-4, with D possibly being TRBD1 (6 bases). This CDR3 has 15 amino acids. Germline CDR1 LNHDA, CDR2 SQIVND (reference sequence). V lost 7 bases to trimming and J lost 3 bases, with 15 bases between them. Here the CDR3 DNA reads TGTGCCAGTACCCCGAGACAGGTTTCTAATGAAAAACTGTTTTTT. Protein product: CASTPRQVSNEKLFF. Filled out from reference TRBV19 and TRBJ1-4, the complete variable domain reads DGGITQSPKYLFRKEGQNVTLSCEQNLNHDAMYWYRQDPGQGLRLIYYSQIVNDFQKGDIAEGYSVSREKKESFPLTVTSAQKNPTAFYLCASTPRQVSNEKLFFGSGTQLSVL.

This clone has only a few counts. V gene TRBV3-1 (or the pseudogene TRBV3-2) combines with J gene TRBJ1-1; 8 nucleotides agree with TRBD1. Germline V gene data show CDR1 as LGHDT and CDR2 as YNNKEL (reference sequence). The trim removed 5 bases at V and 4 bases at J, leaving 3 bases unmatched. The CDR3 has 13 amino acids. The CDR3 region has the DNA TGTGCCAGCAGCGACAGGGGAGGCACTGAAGCTTTCTTT. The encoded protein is CASSDRGGTEAFF.

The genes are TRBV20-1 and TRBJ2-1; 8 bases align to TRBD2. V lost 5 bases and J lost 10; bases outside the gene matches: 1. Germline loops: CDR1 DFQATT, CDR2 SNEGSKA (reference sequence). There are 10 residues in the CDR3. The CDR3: CSAERGEQFF. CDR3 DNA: TGCAGTGCTGAGCGGGGGGAGCAGTTCTTC.

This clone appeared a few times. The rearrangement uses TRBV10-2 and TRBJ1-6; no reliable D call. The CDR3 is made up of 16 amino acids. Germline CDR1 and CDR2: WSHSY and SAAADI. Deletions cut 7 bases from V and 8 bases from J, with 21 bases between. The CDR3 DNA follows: TGCGCCAGCACCCTTTTGGGAGTGACCTTGGATTCACCCCTCCACTTT. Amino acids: CASTLLGVTLDSPLHF.

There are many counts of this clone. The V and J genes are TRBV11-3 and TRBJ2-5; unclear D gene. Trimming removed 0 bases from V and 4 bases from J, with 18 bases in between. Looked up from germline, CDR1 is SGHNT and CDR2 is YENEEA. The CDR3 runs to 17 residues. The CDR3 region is CASSLDGRPPSGETQYF. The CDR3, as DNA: TGTGCCAGCAGCTTAGACGGTCGGCCGCCTTCGGGAGAGACCCAGTACTTC.

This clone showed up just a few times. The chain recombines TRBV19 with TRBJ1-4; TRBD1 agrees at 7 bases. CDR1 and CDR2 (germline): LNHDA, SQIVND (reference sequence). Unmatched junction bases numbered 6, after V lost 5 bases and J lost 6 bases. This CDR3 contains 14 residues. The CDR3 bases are TGTGCCAGTAGTCGGACAGGCCCGGATGAAAAACTGTTTTTT. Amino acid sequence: CASSRTGPDEKLFF.

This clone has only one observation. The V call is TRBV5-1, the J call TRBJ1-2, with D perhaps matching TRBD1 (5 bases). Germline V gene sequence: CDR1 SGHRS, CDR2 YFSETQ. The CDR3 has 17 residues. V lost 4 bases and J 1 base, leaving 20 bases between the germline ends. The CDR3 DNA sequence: TGCGCCAGCAGCCAAAACCCGACTAGGGGCATTAACTATGGCTACACCTTC. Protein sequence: CASSQNPTRGINYGYTF.

The chain's CDR3 is CASNPVTSGETQYF. CDR3 in DNA: TGTGCCAGCAACCCGGTGACAAGTGGAGAGACCCAGTACTTC. V is TRBV6-5 and J is TRBJ2-5; the D is unclear. CDR1 is MNHEY and CDR2 is SVGAGI in the germline V gene. This CDR3 contains 14 residues. Deletions cut 7 bases from V and 4 bases from J, with 16 bases between.

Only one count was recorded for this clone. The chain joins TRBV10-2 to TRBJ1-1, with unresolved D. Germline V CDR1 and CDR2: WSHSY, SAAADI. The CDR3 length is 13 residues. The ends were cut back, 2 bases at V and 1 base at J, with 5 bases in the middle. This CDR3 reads CASSEAGNTEAFF. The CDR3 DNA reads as TGCGCCAGCAGTGAGGCCGGGAACACTGAAGCTTTCTTT.

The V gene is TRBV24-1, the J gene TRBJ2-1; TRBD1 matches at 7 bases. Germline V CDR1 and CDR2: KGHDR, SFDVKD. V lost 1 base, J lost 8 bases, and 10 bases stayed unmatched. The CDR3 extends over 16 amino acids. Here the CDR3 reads CATSDLSQGLQDEQFF. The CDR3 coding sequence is TGTGCCACCAGTGATTTATCACAGGGGCTCCAAGATGAGCAGTTCTTC.

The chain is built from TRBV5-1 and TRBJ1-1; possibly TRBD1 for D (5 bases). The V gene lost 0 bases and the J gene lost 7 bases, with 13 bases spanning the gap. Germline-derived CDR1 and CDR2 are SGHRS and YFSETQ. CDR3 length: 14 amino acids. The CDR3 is CASSLGGGSVEAFF. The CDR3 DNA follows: TGCGCCAGCAGCTTGGGGGGCGGATCAGTTGAAGCTTTCTTT.

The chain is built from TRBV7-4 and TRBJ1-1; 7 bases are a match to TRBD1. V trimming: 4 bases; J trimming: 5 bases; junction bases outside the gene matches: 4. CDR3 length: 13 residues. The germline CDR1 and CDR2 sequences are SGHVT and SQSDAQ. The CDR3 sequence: CASSCRGRTEAFF. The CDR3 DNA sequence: TGTGCCAGCAGCTGCAGGGGGAGGACTGAAGCTTTCTTT.